The clone carrying this T cell receptor beta chain was counted between two and nine times. Its specificity is unknown. Investigators prepared the TCR beta libraries by applying iRepertoire HTBI primers and Arm-PCR of CDR3 regions. TCRdb reprocessed the multiplex PCR reads via MiXCR and lists one record per CDR3 protein. This sample has 350,000 to 500,000 distinct CDR3 sequences, with about 21% found just once. As for time point: persistent/refractory GD, antithyroid drugs over 5 years with positive TRAb. Preparation of the TCR library used RNA extracted from PBMCs. American Thyroid Association guidelines served as the basis for diagnosing Graves' disease. The record originates from a study of regulatory T cells in long-lasting Graves disease. Overall study results and limits: Because few samples were included, accuracy may have been lower. TRBV28, TRBJ1-2 and TRBJ2-5 were segments that persistent disease favored. Comparison showed that persistent patients shared more public clonotypes (about 2,800) than new patients (966).

The CDR3 loop spans 14 amino acids. V lost 5 bases and J 6 bases, leaving 20 bases between the germline ends. Germline V gene sequence: CDR1 DFQATT, CDR2 SNEGSKA (reference sequence). The sequence derives from a female donor with Graves disease. The sequencing used peripheral blood mononuclear cells (PBMCs), collected when the disease was refractory, from a patient treated with antithyroid drugs. V is TRBV20-1 and J is TRBJ2-7; D may be TRBD1 or TRBD2 (5 bases each). In DNA, the CDR3 is TGCAGTGCTGCGCAGGGAGAAGAGTGGAGCGAGCAGTACTTC. Translation: CSAAQGEEWSEQYF.